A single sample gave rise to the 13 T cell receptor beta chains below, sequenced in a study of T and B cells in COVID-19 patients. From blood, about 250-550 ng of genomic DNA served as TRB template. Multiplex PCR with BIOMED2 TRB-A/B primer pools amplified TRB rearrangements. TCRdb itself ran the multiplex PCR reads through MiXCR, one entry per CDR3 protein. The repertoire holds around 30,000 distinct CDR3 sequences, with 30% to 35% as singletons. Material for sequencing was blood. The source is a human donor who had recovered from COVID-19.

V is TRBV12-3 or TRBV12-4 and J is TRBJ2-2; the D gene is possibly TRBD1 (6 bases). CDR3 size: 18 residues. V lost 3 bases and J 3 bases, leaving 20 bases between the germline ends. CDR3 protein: CASSLVRRTGMDTGELFF. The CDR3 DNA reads TGTGCCAGCAGTTTGGTCCGGAGAACAGGGATGGACACCGGGGAGCTGTTTTTT.

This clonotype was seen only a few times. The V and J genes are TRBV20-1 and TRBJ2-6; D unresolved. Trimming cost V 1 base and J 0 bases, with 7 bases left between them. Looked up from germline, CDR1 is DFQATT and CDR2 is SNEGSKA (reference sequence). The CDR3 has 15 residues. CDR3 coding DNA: TGCAGTGCTAGAGGACCGAACTCTGGGGCCAACGTCCTGACTTTC. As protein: CSARGPNSGANVLTF.

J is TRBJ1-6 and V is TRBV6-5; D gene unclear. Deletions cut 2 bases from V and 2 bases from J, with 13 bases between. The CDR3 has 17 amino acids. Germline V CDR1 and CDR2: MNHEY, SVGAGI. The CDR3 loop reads CASSYGSERAYNSPLHF. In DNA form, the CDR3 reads TGTGCCAGCAGTTACGGTTCGGAGAGGGCCTATAATTCACCCCTCCACTTT.

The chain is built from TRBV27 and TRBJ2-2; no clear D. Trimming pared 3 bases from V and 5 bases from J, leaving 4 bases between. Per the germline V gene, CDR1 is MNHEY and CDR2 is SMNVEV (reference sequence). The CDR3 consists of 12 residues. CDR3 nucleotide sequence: TGTGCCAGCAGTTTGGGTACCGGGGAGCTGTTTTTT. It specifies CASSLGTGELFF.

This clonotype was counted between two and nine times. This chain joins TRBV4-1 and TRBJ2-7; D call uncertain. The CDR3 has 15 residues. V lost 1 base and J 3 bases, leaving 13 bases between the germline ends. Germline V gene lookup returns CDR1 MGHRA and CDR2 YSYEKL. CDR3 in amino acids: CASSQVKGNNYEQYF. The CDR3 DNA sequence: TGCGCCAGCAGCCAAGTGAAGGGAAATAACTACGAGCAGTACTTC.

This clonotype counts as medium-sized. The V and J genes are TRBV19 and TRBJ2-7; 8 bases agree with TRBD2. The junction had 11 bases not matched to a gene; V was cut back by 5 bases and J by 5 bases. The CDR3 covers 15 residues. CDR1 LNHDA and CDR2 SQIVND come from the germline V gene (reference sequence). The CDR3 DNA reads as TGTGCCAGTAGTGACGGGAGGGGCGCGTGGAACGAGCAGTACTTC. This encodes CASSDGRGAWNEQYF.

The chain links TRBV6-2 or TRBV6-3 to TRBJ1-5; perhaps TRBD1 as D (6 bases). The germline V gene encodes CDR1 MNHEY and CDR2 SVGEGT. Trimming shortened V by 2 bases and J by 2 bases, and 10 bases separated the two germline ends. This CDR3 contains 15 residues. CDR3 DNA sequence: TGTGCCAGCAGTTACGGGGGGGCGGGCAATCAGCCCCAGCATTTT. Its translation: CASSYGGAGNQPQHF.

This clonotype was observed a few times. CDR3 region: CAWSVGTDNYGYTF. In DNA, the CDR3 is TGTGCCTGGAGTGTTGGGACAGATAACTATGGCTACACCTTC. The chain combines TRBV30 with TRBJ1-2; 7 bases are shared with TRBD1. V was pared by 0 bases and J by 1 base, with 2 bases of the junction left unmatched. Germline CDR1 is GTSNPN and CDR2 is SVGIG (reference sequence). The CDR3 loop spans 14 amino acids.

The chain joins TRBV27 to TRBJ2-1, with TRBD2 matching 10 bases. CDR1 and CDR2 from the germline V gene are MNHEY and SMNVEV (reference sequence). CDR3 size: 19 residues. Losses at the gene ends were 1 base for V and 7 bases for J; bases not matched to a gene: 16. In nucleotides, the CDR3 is TGTGCCAGCAGTTTATTCCAGGACACCTTACTAGCGGGGTGGAATGAGCAGTTCTTC. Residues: CASSLFQDTLLAGWNEQFF.

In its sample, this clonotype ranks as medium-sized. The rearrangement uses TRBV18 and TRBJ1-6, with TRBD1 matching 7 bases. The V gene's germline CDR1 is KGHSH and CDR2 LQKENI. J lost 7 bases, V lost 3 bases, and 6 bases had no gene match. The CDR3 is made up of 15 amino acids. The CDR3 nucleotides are TGTGCCAGCTCACCCTTAGGGGGCGGAAATTCACCCCTCCACTTT. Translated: CASSPLGGGNSPLHF.

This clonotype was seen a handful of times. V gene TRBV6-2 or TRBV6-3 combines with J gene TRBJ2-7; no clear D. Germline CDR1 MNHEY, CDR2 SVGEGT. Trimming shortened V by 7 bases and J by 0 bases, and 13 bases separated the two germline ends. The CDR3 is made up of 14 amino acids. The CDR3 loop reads CASTDTSNSYEQYF. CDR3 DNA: TGTGCCAGCACCGACACCTCCAACTCCTACGAGCAGTACTTC.

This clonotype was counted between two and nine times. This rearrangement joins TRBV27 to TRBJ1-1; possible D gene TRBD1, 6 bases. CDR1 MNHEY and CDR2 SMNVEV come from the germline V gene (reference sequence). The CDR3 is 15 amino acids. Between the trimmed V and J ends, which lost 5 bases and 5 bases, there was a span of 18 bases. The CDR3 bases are TGTGCCAGCAGTCCGCCATGGGGGGCGCGGACTGAAGCTTTCTTT. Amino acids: CASSPPWGARTEAFF.

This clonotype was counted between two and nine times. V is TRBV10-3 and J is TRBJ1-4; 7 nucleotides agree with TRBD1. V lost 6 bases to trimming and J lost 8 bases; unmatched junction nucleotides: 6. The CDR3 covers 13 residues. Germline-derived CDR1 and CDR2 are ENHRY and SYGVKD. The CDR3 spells CAIRGQKEEKLFF. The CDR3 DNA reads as TGTGCCATCAGGGGACAGAAGGAAGAAAAACTGTTTTTT.